This entry lists 12 T cell receptor beta chains sequenced from one sample in a study of regulatory T cells in long-lasting Graves disease. Time point here: newly diagnosed GD, antithyroid drugs for less than 3 months. RNA extracted from PBMCs served as the sequencing template. CDR3 regions were amplified by Arm-PCR using iRepertoire HTBI primers to build TCR beta libraries. TCRdb recomputed calls from the multiplex PCR reads with MiXCR, one row per CDR3 protein. This table has about 300,000 distinct CDR3 sequences, more than 15% appearing once. Specimen: peripheral blood mononuclear cells (PBMCs), collected at new diagnosis, from a patient treated with antithyroid drugs. Source of these receptors: a female donor with Graves disease.

V gene TRBV2 combines with J gene TRBJ1-4; TRBD1 matches 10 bases. This CDR3 is 16 amino acids long. V was pared by 2 bases and J by 8 bases, with 8 bases of the junction left unmatched. Per germline, CDR1 SNHLY and CDR2 FYNNEI. The CDR3 nucleotides read TGTGCCAGCAGTGAAACCGGGACAGGGGTGAGAGAAAAACTGTTTTTT. Its translation: CASSETGTGVREKLFF.

This sequence joins TRBV10-3 and TRBJ2-7, with D possibly TRBD2 on 6 matching bases. V was pared by 0 bases and J by 3 bases, with 15 bases between. CDR1 is ENHRY and CDR2 is SYGVKD in the germline V gene. The CDR3 has 16 amino acids. In DNA, the CDR3 is TGTGCCATCAGTGAGTCGGAGGCTAGCGCCTACTACGAGCAGTACTTC. Translation gives CAISESEASAYYEQYF.

This clonotype was counted many times. CDR3 region: CASSPRRGGTSSNEQFF. CDR3 nucleotide sequence: TGTGCCAGCAGCCCCAGGAGGGGCGGGACTAGTAGCAATGAGCAGTTCTTC. The chain is built from TRBV7-9 and TRBJ2-1, with 8 positions matching TRBD2. V lost 5 bases, J lost 6 bases, and 15 bases stayed unmatched. This CDR3 region has 17 residues. Looked up from germline, CDR1 is SEHNR and CDR2 is FQNEAQ (reference sequence).

Ten or more counts support this clonotype. The chain carries TRBV5-1 and TRBJ2-1, with D possibly matching TRBD2 (5 bases). CDR1 SGHRS and CDR2 YFSETQ come from the germline V gene. V was trimmed by 2 bases and J by 7 bases, leaving 10 bases between them. This CDR3 has 13 amino acids. The CDR3: CASSLTRLNEQFF. DNA of the CDR3: TGCGCCAGCAGCTTAACTAGATTGAATGAGCAGTTCTTC.

Many counts were recorded for this clonotype. J is TRBJ2-5 and V is TRBV7-9, with TRBD2 identical over 9 bases. CDR1 is SEHNR, CDR2 FQNEAQ, per germline (reference sequence). The CDR3 has 14 residues. The V and J ends lost 6 bases and 6 bases, in that order; junction bases with no gene match: 8. CDR3 sequence: CASRSTSGHKTQYF. The CDR3 nucleotides are TGTGCCAGCAGGTCGACTAGCGGACATAAGACCCAGTACTTC.

The table lists this clonotype with a count of one. A much larger clone is a single base away; this may be a read error. V and J are TRBV5-6 and TRBJ2-7; D is perhaps TRBD1 or TRBD2 (5 bases each). The CDR3 length is 14 residues. Trimming removed 5 bases at V and 6 bases at J, with 18 bases between. Germline CDR1 is SGHDT and CDR2 is YYEEEE. The CDR3, as DNA: TGTGCCAGCAGTCGCCCGGACACGGGGCGCGAGCAGTACTTC. It codes for CASSRPDTGREQYF.

The chain is built from TRBV3-1 and TRBJ2-3; weak D call: TRBD2 (5 bases). The DNA end lines up better with TRBJ2-5; the J call may be wrong. The CDR3 is made up of 17 amino acids. Germline V gene lookup returns CDR1 LGHDT and CDR2 YNNKEL (reference sequence). CDR3 nucleotides: TGTGCCAGCAGCCGCTCCAGCCCCGGACTGCTAATGGAGACCCAGTACTTC. It yields the protein CASSRSSPGLLMETQYF.

Many counts were recorded for this clonotype. J is TRBJ2-5 and V is TRBV6-2 or TRBV6-3; a possible D gene is TRBD2 (5 bases). Germline V lookup: CDR1 MNHEY, CDR2 SVGEGT. The V end lost 0 bases, the J end lost 4 bases, and 15 bases lay between the germline ends. This CDR3 has 16 amino acids. This chain's CDR3 is CASSYSNAGPGETQYF. CDR3 in DNA: TGTGCCAGCAGTTACTCGAATGCGGGCCCGGGAGAGACCCAGTACTTC.

This clonotype has a count of ten or more. At one end the junction does not follow the germline gene, possibly because of a read error. The rearrangement joins TRBV19 to TRBJ1-5; no clear D gene. The CDR3 is 15 amino acids. Germline-derived CDR1 and CDR2 are LNHDA and SQIVND (reference sequence). CDR3 coding DNA: TGTGCCAGTACCTTCCAGGAATATAGCATTCAGCCCCAGCATTTT. Encoded protein: CASTFQEYSIQPQHF.

In this sample, this clonotype turned up many times. The chain couples TRBV11-2 to TRBJ2-7; D gene ambiguous. CDR3 size: 14 residues. CDR1 SGHAT and CDR2 FQNNGV come from the germline V gene. Trimming stripped 1 base from V and 0 bases from J, with 7 bases between. CDR3 region: CASSLAYGSYEQYF. The CDR3 coding sequence is TGTGCCAGCAGCTTAGCTTACGGCTCCTACGAGCAGTACTTC.

This clonotype turned up a few times. The chain has TRBV4-1 and TRBJ2-2; 7 bases map to TRBD1. The CDR3 has 14 residues. Trimming at V came to 10 bases and at J to 4 bases, leaving 9 bases not matched to a gene. Looked up from germline, CDR1 is MGHRA and CDR2 is YSYEKL. The CDR3 coding sequence is TGCGCCACCCGTGACGGACAGGTCACCGGGGAGCTGTTTTTT. As protein: CATRDGQVTGELFF.

This chain connects TRBV6-2 or TRBV6-3 to TRBJ1-1; D unresolved. The CDR3 runs 13 residues. Germline V gene lookup returns CDR1 MNHEY and CDR2 SVGEGT. Deletions cut 0 bases from V and 5 bases from J, with 7 bases between. The CDR3 DNA sequence: TGTGCCAGCAGTTACTCGGGCAGGACTGAAGCTTTCTTT. Amino acids: CASSYSGRTEAFF.